The sequence of this T cell receptor beta chain was determined in a study of blood T cell repertoires in COVID-19. Study as a whole: Specimens from acute and convalescent COVID-19 originated in the United States, Italy and Spain. The analysed material was cDNA or gDNA that came from T cells, B-cell-depleted T cells, or PBMCs.

Original processing methods: Estimated nucleated cell counts came from reference gene primer amplification. TCRdb's copy holds only in-frame clones and misses some; the assay was immunoSEQ multiplex PCR. Clonal size and the V and J genes are those of that table, whereas D and trimming came from the DNA. Of approximately 50,000 clones in the sample, about 87% were seen once. Per germline, CDR1 PRHDT and CDR2 FYEKMQ (reference sequence). The CDR3 length is 14 residues. The V gene end was trimmed by 1 base and the J gene end by 4 bases; junction bases not matched to a gene: 3. The chain carries TRBV13 and TRBJ1-1, with TRBD1 matching over 7 bases. What was sequenced was peripheral blood. The sequence was collected from a man aged 45-65 years with acute or convalescent COVID-19. CDR3 in amino acids: CASSLVSGGTEAFF. In nucleotides, the CDR3 is TGTGCCAGCAGCTTAGTCTCAGGGGGCACTGAAGCTTTCTTT.